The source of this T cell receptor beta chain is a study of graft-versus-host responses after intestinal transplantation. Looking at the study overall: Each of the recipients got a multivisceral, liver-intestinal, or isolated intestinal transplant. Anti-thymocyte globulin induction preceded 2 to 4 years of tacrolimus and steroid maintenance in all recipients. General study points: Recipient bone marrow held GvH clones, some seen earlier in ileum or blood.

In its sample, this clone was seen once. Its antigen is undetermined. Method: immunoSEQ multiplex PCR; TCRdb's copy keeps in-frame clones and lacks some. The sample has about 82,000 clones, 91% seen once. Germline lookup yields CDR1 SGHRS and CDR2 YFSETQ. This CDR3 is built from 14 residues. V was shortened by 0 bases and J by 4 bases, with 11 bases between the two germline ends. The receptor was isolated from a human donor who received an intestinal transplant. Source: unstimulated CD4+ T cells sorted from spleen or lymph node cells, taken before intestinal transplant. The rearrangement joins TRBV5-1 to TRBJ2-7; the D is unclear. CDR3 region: CASSLDTDPYEQYF. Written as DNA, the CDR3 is TGCGCCAGCAGCTTGGATACAGATCCTTACGAGCAGTACTTC.